Each of the 16 T cell receptor beta chains below was sequenced from the same sample in a study of blood T cell repertoires in COVID-19. The data were produced by immunoSEQ multiplex PCR, yet TCRdb's version contains in-frame clones alone and is incomplete. Here the sample spans about 200,000 clones, approximately 91% being singletons. Sequenced material: peripheral blood. Source of these receptors: a man aged 60-69 years who had recovered from COVID-19.

The rearrangement links TRBV5-5 to TRBJ2-7; 8 bases map to TRBD2. Unmatched junction bases numbered 8, after V lost 4 bases and J lost 5 bases. CDR1 and CDR2 from the germline V gene are SGHKS and YYEKEE (reference sequence). This CDR3 has 14 amino acids. The chain's CDR3 is CASSLAGLPHEQYF. DNA of the CDR3: TGTGCCAGCAGCCTAGCGGGCCTTCCCCACGAGCAGTACTTC. Supplemented by reference TRBV5-5 and TRBJ2-7, the full variable domain reads DAGVTQSPTHLIKTRGQQVTLRCSPISGHKSVSWYQQVLGQGPQFIFQYYEKEERGRGNFPDRFSARQFPNYSSELNVNALLLGDSALYLCASSLAGLPHEQYFGPGTRLTVT.

The CDR3 spells CASSLGDTATSPLHF. The CDR3 coding sequence is TGTGCCAGCAGCCTTGGGGACACTGCAACCTCACCCCTCCACTTT. The chain is built from TRBV7-9 and TRBJ1-6; tentatively, D is TRBD1 (6 bases). The V end was cut by 5 bases, the J end by 10 bases, with 18 bases between. This CDR3 is 15 amino acids long. In germline, CDR1 is SEHNR, CDR2 FQNEAQ (reference sequence).

This chain links TRBV19 with TRBJ2-2, with 10 bases aligning to TRBD2. CDR3 size: 16 residues. CDR1 is LNHDA and CDR2 is SQIVND in the germline V gene (reference sequence). The V segment lost 7 bases and the J segment 5 bases; nucleotides outside the gene matches: 10. The CDR3 DNA is TGTGCCAGTACAAAGCGGCTAGCGGGAGTTACCGGGGAGCTGTTTTTT. It is translated as CASTKRLAGVTGELFF.

The chain's CDR3 is CASSQATEAFF. CDR3 DNA: TGTGCCAGCAGCCAAGCGACTGAAGCTTTCTTT. This chain uses TRBV3-1 (or the pseudogene TRBV3-2) with TRBJ1-1; D ambiguous. CDR3 length equals 11 residues. Looked up from germline, CDR1 is LGHDT and CDR2 is YNNKEL (reference sequence). V was pared by 1 base and J by 5 bases, with 2 bases between.

This clone was seen a single time. The chain links TRBV4-3 to TRBJ1-4; a weak D match, TRBD1 (5 bases). The CDR3 extends over 15 amino acids. Germline V gives CDR1 LGHNA, CDR2 YSLEER. The V end lost 3 bases, the J end lost 8 bases, and 16 bases lay between the germline ends. CDR3 region: CASSQTLGGGEKLFF. CDR3 nucleotides: TGCGCCAGCAGCCAGACCCTGGGGGGAGGGGAAAAACTGTTTTTT.

This chain joins TRBV19 and TRBJ2-1; 14 positions match TRBD2. The ends lost 6 bases at V and 7 bases at J; junction bases unmatched: 5. CDR1 and CDR2 (germline): LNHDA, SQIVND (reference sequence). There are 15 residues in the CDR3. The CDR3 nucleotides read TGTGCCAGTAGCCCTCGGACTAGCGGGAGGAATGAGCAGTTCTTC. The encoded protein is CASSPRTSGRNEQFF.

The CDR3 loop is CSASRASPIQYF. In DNA form, the CDR3 reads TGCAGTGCTAGTCGTGCTAGCCCCATTCAGTACTTC. The chain couples TRBV20-1 to TRBJ2-4, with a possible D match to TRBD2 (5 bases). The CDR3 contains 12 residues. Germline lookup yields CDR1 DFQATT and CDR2 SNEGSKA (reference sequence). V was clipped by 3 bases and J by 9 bases, with 12 bases between them.

The genes are TRBV5-1 and TRBJ2-1; weak D call: TRBD2 (7 bases). In germline, CDR1 is SGHRS, CDR2 YFSETQ. V was shortened by 4 bases and J by 9 bases, with 23 bases between the two germline ends. The CDR3 has 16 residues. The CDR3 sequence is CASSPGGGGGYGEQFF. CDR3 in DNA: TGCGCCAGCAGCCCTGGAGGGGGGGGCGGGTACGGTGAGCAGTTCTTC.

The chain employs TRBV5-4 and TRBJ2-5, with a possible D match to TRBD2 (6 bases). The CDR3 loop spans 15 amino acids. With 1 base removed from V and 5 bases from J, the gap between germline ends came to 15 bases. Per the germline V gene, CDR1 is SGHNT and CDR2 is YYREEE (reference sequence). CDR3 sequence: CASSLPAGASETQYF. The CDR3 DNA is TGTGCCAGCAGCTTGCCAGCGGGCGCTTCGGAGACCCAGTACTTC.

The chain recombines TRBV19 with TRBJ1-5; 8 bases agree with TRBD1. V lost 3 bases to trimming and J lost 0 bases; unmatched junction nucleotides: 16. Germline-derived CDR1 and CDR2 are LNHDA and SQIVND (reference sequence). The CDR3 length is 20 residues. The CDR3: CASSMSAGGAGGHSNQPQHF. CDR3 sequence (DNA): TGTGCCAGTAGTATGTCGGCAGGGGGCGCAGGAGGGCATAGCAATCAGCCCCAGCATTTT.

CDR3 in amino acids: CASSKQERTGELFF. Here the CDR3 DNA reads TGTGCCAGCAGCAAACAGGAGAGGACCGGGGAGCTGTTTTTT. The rearrangement joins TRBV6-2 or TRBV6-3 to TRBJ2-2, with a tentative D call TRBD1 (5 bases). CDR3 length equals 14 residues. The germline gives CDR1 MNHEY, CDR2 SVGEGT. Trimming removed 6 bases from V and 5 bases from J, with 13 bases in between.

This chain uses TRBV20-1 with TRBJ1-6; possible D gene TRBD1, 5 bases. Trimming removed 3 bases from V and 5 bases from J, with 11 bases in between. The CDR3 contains 14 residues. Per the germline V gene, CDR1 is DFQATT and CDR2 is SNEGSKA (reference sequence). The CDR3 spells CSASRDSDNSPLHF. The CDR3 bases are TGCAGTGCTAGTAGGGACTCGGATAATTCACCCCTCCACTTT.

The chain carries TRBV19 and TRBJ1-4; 9 positions match TRBD1. The CDR3 extends over 14 amino acids. CDR1 and CDR2 from the germline V gene are LNHDA and SQIVND (reference sequence). V lost 7 bases to trimming and J lost 7 bases; unmatched junction nucleotides: 7. The CDR3 nucleotides are TGTGCCAGTACCCCGACAGGGGGACGTGAAAAACTGTTTTTT. Translation gives CASTPTGGREKLFF.

The chain is built from TRBV6-1 and TRBJ2-4; D remains unclear. V was pared by 2 bases and J by 9 bases, with 14 bases between. The CDR3 is 14 amino acids. Germline lookup yields CDR1 MNHNS and CDR2 SASEGT. CDR3 bases: TGTGCCAGCAGTGAACCCCAGACCCCTAGCATTCAGTACTTC. Its translation: CASSEPQTPSIQYF.

The V call is TRBV11-3, the J call TRBJ2-7, with TRBD2 matching 10 bases. Germline V gene data show CDR1 as SGHNT and CDR2 as YENEEA. V shed 4 bases and J 2 bases; nucleotides not matched to a gene: 5. The CDR3 totals 15 residues. The CDR3: CASSSGLANTYEQYF. CDR3 DNA sequence: TGTGCCAGCAGCTCGGGACTAGCGAATACCTACGAGCAGTACTTC.

The chain carries TRBV19 and TRBJ2-5; D is possibly TRBD1 (5 bases). CDR1 and CDR2 (germline): LNHDA, SQIVND (reference sequence). Trimming shortened V by 3 bases and J by 4 bases, and 6 bases separated the two germline ends. The CDR3 runs 12 residues. This chain's CDR3 is CASSMGRETQYF. CDR3 bases: TGTGCCAGTAGTATGGGGCGAGAGACCCAGTACTTC.